The 31 T cell receptor beta chains below were found in one sample sequenced in a study of blood T cell repertoires in COVID-19. Sequencing was performed with immunoSEQ multiplex PCR; in TCRdb, only in-frame clones are kept and a portion is missing. The repertoire includes approximately 61,000 clones, about 77% of them detected once, and around 32% sits in the top ten. The sequenced sample consisted of peripheral blood. These receptors originate from a human donor in a cohort sampled during active COVID-19.

J is TRBJ1-1 and V is TRBV7-2, with D possibly matching TRBD1 (6 bases). V dropped 5 bases and J dropped 1 base, with 14 bases sitting between them. Germline assignment: CDR1 SGHTA and CDR2 FQGNSA. The CDR3 loop spans 15 amino acids. In nucleotides, the CDR3 is TGTGCCAGCAGCGTAGGGGGGCACCCGAACACTGAAGCTTTCTTT. Translation gives CASSVGGHPNTEAFF.

Only one count was recorded for this clone. The chain uses TRBV20-1 and TRBJ2-3; D call uncertain. V gave up 8 bases and J gave up 3 bases, with 6 bases separating them. From germline, CDR1 is DFQATT and CDR2 SNEGSKA (reference sequence). The CDR3 length is 10 residues. The CDR3 coding sequence is TGCAGTCATCTAACAGATACGCAGTATTTT. Translated: CSHLTDTQYF.

This chain links TRBV10-3 with TRBJ1-1, with 8 bases that match TRBD1. V trimming: 0 bases; J trimming: 4 bases; junction bases outside the gene matches: 4. The CDR3 is made up of 15 amino acids. Germline assignment: CDR1 ENHRY and CDR2 SYGVKD. The DNA of the CDR3 is TGTGCCATCAGTGAGTCAGGGACAGGAGTCACTGAAGCTTTCTTT. This gives the protein CAISESGTGVTEAFF.

This clone was counted between two and nine times. The rearrangement joins TRBV3-1 (or the pseudogene TRBV3-2) to TRBJ2-1; 10 nucleotides agree with TRBD2. Germline CDR1 and CDR2: LGHDT and YNNKEL (reference sequence). V lost 4 bases to trimming and J lost 7 bases; unmatched junction nucleotides: 10. CDR3 length equals 16 residues. CDR3 in DNA: TGTGCCAGCAGCCCGACATCGGGACTAGCGAGTAATGAGCAGTTCTTC. Encoded protein: CASSPTSGLASNEQFF.

This clone was observed once. V and J are TRBV18 and TRBJ2-7; the match to TRBD1 covers 10 bases. The ends lost 0 bases at V and 8 bases at J; junction bases unmatched: 4. CDR1 and CDR2 (germline): KGHSH, LQKENI. CDR3 length: 14 amino acids. The CDR3 spells CASSPPGQGTQQYF. The CDR3, as DNA: TGTGCCAGCTCACCACCGGGACAGGGGACTCAGCAGTACTTC.

For the CDR3, the DNA is TGTGCCAGCAGTTCAGGGGTTCAGCCCCAGCATTTT. It specifies CASSSGVQPQHF. The V call is TRBV12-3 or TRBV12-4, the J call TRBJ1-5; perhaps TRBD1 as D (6 bases). The CDR3 covers 12 residues. Deletions cut 4 bases from V and 6 bases from J, with 7 bases between.

J is TRBJ2-1 and V is TRBV24-1; no firm D call. Germline V gene data show CDR1 as KGHDR and CDR2 as SFDVKD. V was pared by 4 bases and J by 0 bases, with 6 bases between. The CDR3 totals 14 residues. The CDR3 here is CATSDRSSYNEQFF. The CDR3, as DNA: TGTGCCACCAGTGACAGAAGCTCCTACAATGAGCAGTTCTTC.

The rearrangement joins TRBV2 to TRBJ1-1; perhaps TRBD1 as D (6 bases). This CDR3 region has 14 residues. Looked up from germline, CDR1 is SNHLY and CDR2 is FYNNEI. Trimming took off 8 bases at V and 4 bases at J, with 17 bases between the two ends. DNA for the CDR3: TGTGCCAGCGGAACAGGGCTGGCGAGCACTGAAGCTTTCTTT. Its protein product is CASGTGLASTEAFF.

V and J are TRBV11-2 and TRBJ2-7; 7 bases line up with TRBD1. Germline trimming cut 1 base from V and 2 bases from J; bases unmatched to any gene: 5. Germline V gives CDR1 SGHAT, CDR2 FQNNGV. There are 15 residues in the CDR3. Written as DNA, the CDR3 is TGTGCCAGCAGCTTAGTGGGACAGAAGCCCTACGAGCAGTACTTC. It is translated as CASSLVGQKPYEQYF.

This clone was seen a few times. The chain combines TRBV6-4 with TRBJ2-3, with TRBD2 matching 7 bases. The germline CDR1 and CDR2 sequences are MRHNA and SNTAGT. The V segment lost 0 bases and the J segment 1 base; nucleotides outside the gene matches: 4. The CDR3 has 16 amino acids. Written as DNA, the CDR3 is TGTGCCAGCAGTGACTCGGCTAGCGGAGGCACAGATACGCAGTATTTT. This codes for CASSDSASGGTDTQYF.

This clone showed up just a few times. The chain uses TRBV29-1 and TRBJ2-2; TRBD1 is a possible D gene (6 bases). In germline, CDR1 is SQVTM, CDR2 ANQGSEA. This CDR3 has 16 amino acids. Trimming shortened V by 7 bases and J by 6 bases, and 24 bases separated the two germline ends. The CDR3 region has the DNA TGCAGCGCCAGGGGTGGTCAGGGCCTCGACGCCGGGGAGCTGTTTTTT. Its translation is CSARGGQGLDAGELFF.

J is TRBJ2-3 and V is TRBV29-1; a weak D match, TRBD2 (6 bases). The V and J ends lost 6 bases and 0 bases respectively, with 13 bases between them. The CDR3 is 14 amino acids. Germline V CDR1 and CDR2: SQVTM, ANQGSEA. CDR3 residues: CSVALAISTDTQYF. For the CDR3, the DNA is TGCAGCGTAGCTCTAGCGATCAGCACAGATACGCAGTATTTT.

The rearrangement uses TRBV27 and TRBJ1-6; TRBD1 matches at 9 bases. In germline, CDR1 is MNHEY, CDR2 SMNVEV (reference sequence). The V and J ends lost 5 bases and 1 base, in that order; junction bases with no gene match: 9. The CDR3 is made up of 18 amino acids. The CDR3 nucleotides are TGTGCCAGCAGTCTCGGGACAGGGCAGGGGTCCTATAATTCACCCCTCCACTTT. Protein product: CASSLGTGQGSYNSPLHF.

On this clone: Distinct nucleotide sequences in the sample also encode this CDR3. The chain links TRBV28 to TRBJ1-1, with 8 bases fitting TRBD1. Germline V gene data show CDR1 as MDHEN and CDR2 as SYDVKM. The CDR3 runs 14 residues. V lost 4 bases and J lost 4; bases outside the gene matches: 5. This CDR3 is CASSSRGLGTEAFF. The DNA for the CDR3 is TGTGCCAGCAGTTCCAGGGGGCTGGGCACTGAAGCTTTCTTT.

In nucleotides, the CDR3 is TGTGCCAGCAGCCCGGGACAGGGGAACACCGGGGAGCTGTTTTTT. The encoded protein is CASSPGQGNTGELFF. The chain recombines TRBV11-2 with TRBJ2-2; 9 nucleotides agree with TRBD1. This CDR3 comprises 15 residues. The germline gives CDR1 SGHAT, CDR2 FQNNGV. The V gene end was trimmed by 5 bases and the J gene end by 1 base; junction bases not matched to a gene: 2.

The V gene is TRBV27, the J gene TRBJ1-1; TRBD1 is a possible D gene (5 bases). V was clipped by 5 bases and J by 2 bases, with 15 bases between them. This CDR3 contains 15 residues. Germline values: CDR1 MNHEY, CDR2 SMNVEV (reference sequence). The CDR3 bases are TGTGCCAGCAGTCCCAGGACATCTCCTAACACTGAAGCTTTCTTT. Protein product: CASSPRTSPNTEAFF.

V and J are TRBV3-1 (or the pseudogene TRBV3-2) and TRBJ2-7; TRBD1 matches at 10 bases. The CDR3 covers 16 residues. With 1 base clipped from V and 2 bases from J, the junction kept 5 bases outside the gene matches. The V gene's germline CDR1 is LGHDT and CDR2 YNNKEL (reference sequence). CDR3 DNA sequence: TGTGCCAGCAGCCAAGTTGGGACAGGGGTGGCCTACGAGCAGTACTTC. This codes for CASSQVGTGVAYEQYF.

V usage is TRBV19 and J usage is TRBJ1-2; TRBD1 aligns across 10 bases. V was clipped by 5 bases and J by 4 bases; unmatched bases: 10. The germline CDR1 and CDR2 sequences are LNHDA and SQIVND (reference sequence). The CDR3 is made up of 16 amino acids. As DNA, the CDR3 is TGTGCCAGTAGTCCCGCCTTACGGGACAGGGGCTATGGCTACACCTTC. Translation: CASSPALRDRGYGYTF.

This sequence joins TRBV5-1 and TRBJ2-1; D ambiguous. This CDR3 has 15 residues. V lost 0 bases to trimming and J lost 4 bases, with 11 bases between them. Germline loops: CDR1 SGHRS, CDR2 YFSETQ. DNA of the CDR3: TGCGCCAGCAGCTTGGGGTGGGCGCCGTACAATGAGCAGTTCTTC. It encodes CASSLGWAPYNEQFF.

This rearrangement joins TRBV29-1 to TRBJ2-4; 7 bases are shared with TRBD1. The CDR3 consists of 14 residues. The V and J ends lost 6 bases and 7 bases, in that order; junction bases with no gene match: 12. From germline, CDR1 is SQVTM and CDR2 ANQGSEA. CDR3 region: CSVLTGLLDNIQYF. The DNA for the CDR3 is TGCAGCGTCTTGACAGGGTTATTGGACAACATTCAGTACTTC.

This rearrangement joins TRBV9 to TRBJ2-7; D perhaps matches TRBD2 (6 bases). The V gene lost 0 bases and the J gene lost 5 bases, with 15 bases spanning the gap. The CDR3 has 15 residues. Germline V CDR1 and CDR2: SGDLS, YYNGEE. CDR3 in amino acids: CASSVDPQGGNEQYF. CDR3 DNA: TGTGCCAGCAGCGTAGACCCTCAGGGAGGTAACGAGCAGTACTTC.

The chain combines TRBV5-6 with TRBJ2-2; TRBD2 is a possible D gene (5 bases). V lost 4 bases, J lost 1 base, and 11 bases lay in between. The CDR3 runs to 15 residues. The V gene's germline CDR1 is SGHDT and CDR2 YYEEEE. CDR3 residues: CASSPREWNTGELFF. Here the CDR3 DNA reads TGTGCCAGCAGCCCGAGGGAGTGGAACACCGGGGAGCTGTTTTTT. Based on the CDR3 plus reference TRBV5-6 and TRBJ2-2, the full variable domain is DAGVTQSPTHLIKTRGQQVTLRCSPKSGHDTVSWYQQALGQGPQFIFQYYEEEERQRGNFPDRFSGHQFPNYSSELNVNALLLGDSALYLCASSPREWNTGELFFGEGSRLTVL.

A single count supports this clone. This chain joins TRBV21-1 and TRBJ1-2. TRBV21-1 is marked as a pseudogene. The CDR3 spans 14 residues. This chain's CDR3 is CAPSRGTANYGYTF. In DNA form, the CDR3 reads TGTGCCCCATCTCGCGGGACGGCTAACTATGGCTACACCTTC.

This rearrangement joins TRBV7-3 to TRBJ2-2, with 8 nucleotides matching TRBD1. The CDR3 runs 13 residues. Germline V CDR1 and CDR2: SGHTA, FQGTGA. With 5 bases clipped from V and 8 bases from J, the junction kept 4 bases outside the gene matches. CDR3: CASSPTGVGELFF. The DNA for the CDR3 is TGTGCCAGCAGCCCGACAGGGGTTGGGGAGCTGTTTTTT.

The rearrangement joins TRBV4-2 to TRBJ1-6; 8 positions match TRBD1. This CDR3 spans 15 amino acids. V lost 5 bases to trimming and J lost 6 bases; unmatched junction nucleotides: 6. From germline, CDR1 is LGHNA and CDR2 YNFKEQ. The CDR3 sequence: CASSVGQGGNSPLHF. CDR3 sequence (DNA): TGTGCCAGCAGCGTCGGACAGGGCGGTAATTCACCCCTCCACTTT.

V usage is TRBV11-2 and J usage is TRBJ2-5; TRBD1 might be the D (6 bases). The CDR3 totals 15 residues. V was trimmed by 1 base and J by 1 base, leaving 10 bases between them. Germline values: CDR1 SGHAT, CDR2 FQNNGV. CDR3 amino acids: CASSLAPQGQETQYF. The CDR3 coding sequence is TGTGCCAGCAGCTTAGCCCCACAGGGCCAAGAGACCCAGTACTTC.

The gene calls are TRBV5-1 and TRBJ2-5; tentatively, D is TRBD1 (6 bases). CDR3 length equals 14 residues. CDR1 and CDR2 (germline): SGHRS, YFSETQ. V was trimmed by 1 base and J by 4 bases, leaving 11 bases between them. The CDR3 spells CASSLTGRGETQYF. Written as DNA, the CDR3 is TGCGCCAGCAGCTTGACAGGGCGAGGAGAGACCCAGTACTTC.

The rearrangement links TRBV10-1 to TRBJ2-7; no clear D gene. Germline CDR1 WNHNN, CDR2 SYGVQD (reference sequence). This CDR3 spans 14 amino acids. V was clipped by 3 bases and J by 2 bases, with 11 bases between them. CDR3 nucleotides: TGCGCCAGCAGTGACCCTCTTTTCCCCTACGAGCAGTACTTC. Protein product: CASSDPLFPYEQYF.

The chain uses TRBV15 and TRBJ2-1; TRBD2 agrees at 9 bases. This CDR3 spans 15 amino acids. With 1 base clipped from V and 8 bases from J, the junction kept 6 bases outside the gene matches. The germline V gene has CDR1 LNHNV and CDR2 YYDKDF (reference sequence). The CDR3 sequence: CATSRGGGAVYEQFF. The DNA of the CDR3 is TGTGCCACCAGCAGAGGCGGGGGGGCCGTCTATGAGCAGTTCTTC.

The chain uses TRBV19 and TRBJ1-1, with TRBD1 matching over 9 bases. J gave up 8 bases and V 5 bases, and 9 bases lay outside the gene matches. CDR3 length: 14 amino acids. Germline CDR1 is LNHDA and CDR2 is SQIVND (reference sequence). CDR3 sequence reads: CASSRGTGFGEAFF. For the CDR3, the DNA is TGTGCCAGTAGTCGCGGGACAGGGTTCGGGGAAGCTTTCTTT.

The chain recombines TRBV11-2 with TRBJ1-4; 8 nucleotides align to TRBD1. Germline CDR1 SGHAT, CDR2 FQNNGV. The length of the CDR3 is 14 residues. Unmatched junction bases numbered 3, after V lost 1 base and J lost 8 bases. CDR3 nucleotide sequence: TGTGCCAGCAGCTTAGGGACAGGGCCCGAAAAACTGTTTTTT. This translates into CASSLGTGPEKLFF.